These T cell receptor beta chains were read from a single sample in a study of cytomegalovirus exposure and HLA in healthy donors. The assay was immunoSEQ multiplex PCR, and TCRdb's table has in-frame clones only and misses some. The table records roughly 180,000 clones, more than 70% of them present only once. Sequencing input: PBMCs. These receptors were taken from a boy aged 10-17 years in good health and CMV-seronegative. Both conserved end residues are part of each CDR3. The D gene is left open where the match is weak. A clone size is listed for some rows: how often the clone was seen (once, few, many), or a class if it is expanded.

J gene: TRBJ2-3; clone size: -; D gene: -; V gene: TRBV5-4; CDR3 protein: CASSLGYGTDTQYF; CDR3 DNA: TGTGCCAGCAGCTTGGGTTATGGCACAGATACGCAGTATTTT
J gene: TRBJ1-5; clone size: once; D gene: -; V gene: TRBV27; CDR3 protein: CASSFFGSGRVNQPQHF; CDR3 DNA: TGTGCCAGCAGTTTTTTTGGGTCCGGCAGGGTAAATCAGCCCCAGCATTTT
J gene: TRBJ1-1; clone size: -; D gene: -; V gene: TRBV7-3; CDR3 protein: CASSLTGLSEAFF; CDR3 DNA: TGTGCCAGCAGTCTCACAGGGTTGAGTGAAGCTTTCTTT
J gene: TRBJ1-1; clone size: -; D gene: -; V gene: TRBV28; CDR3 protein: CASRRDGVRNTEAFF; CDR3 DNA: TGTGCCAGCAGGCGGGACGGTGTGAGGAACACTGAAGCTTTCTTT
J gene: TRBJ2-1; clone size: -; D gene: TRBD2; V gene: TRBV2; CDR3 protein: CASIIAGGSGEQFF; CDR3 DNA: TGTGCCAGCATAATAGCGGGAGGATCGGGTGAGCAGTTCTTC
J gene: TRBJ1-1; clone size: -; D gene: -; V gene: TRBV2; CDR3 protein: CASSLTREAFF; CDR3 DNA: TGTGCCAGTTCCCTAACGCGTGAAGCTTTCTTT
J gene: TRBJ1-2; clone size: few; D gene: -; V gene: TRBV5-6; CDR3 protein: CETHRRNLNYGYTF; CDR3 DNA: TGTGAGACACACAGGAGAAACCTAAACTATGGCTACACCTTC
J gene: TRBJ2-7; clone size: -; D gene: TRBD2; V gene: TRBV9; CDR3 protein: CASSVALAEEYEQYF; CDR3 DNA: TGTGCCAGCAGCGTAGCCCTAGCGGAGGAGTACGAGCAGTACTTC
J gene: TRBJ1-2; clone size: -; D gene: TRBD1; V gene: TRBV9; CDR3 protein: CASSGTGRDYGYTF; CDR3 DNA: TGTGCCAGCAGCGGGACAGGGCGGGACTATGGCTACACCTTC
J gene: TRBJ2-5; clone size: -; D gene: TRBD2; V gene: TRBV28; CDR3 protein: CASRLQPTSAETQYF; CDR3 DNA: TGTGCCAGCAGGCTCCAGCCTACTAGCGCAGAGACCCAGTACTTC
J gene: TRBJ1-5; clone size: few; D gene: -; V gene: TRBV10-2; CDR3 protein: CASSDRGNQPQHF; CDR3 DNA: TGCGCCAGCAGTGACAGGGGCAATCAGCCCCAGCATTTT
J gene: TRBJ1-2; clone size: few; D gene: -; V gene: TRBV7-9; CDR3 protein: CASSSPGGAEYGYTF; CDR3 DNA: TGTGCCAGCAGCTCCCCCGGAGGGGCTGAGTATGGCTACACCTTC
J gene: TRBJ1-6; clone size: -; D gene: -; V gene: TRBV4-3; CDR3 protein: CASSQETPLGQNNSPLHF; CDR3 DNA: TGCGCCAGCAGCCAAGAAACCCCCCTGGGACAAAATAATTCACCCCTCCACTTT
J gene: TRBJ2-1; clone size: -; D gene: -; V gene: TRBV2; CDR3 protein: CASRPTRAYNEQFF; CDR3 DNA: TGTGCCAGCAGGCCTACTAGGGCCTACAATGAGCAGTTCTTC
J gene: TRBJ2-6; clone size: -; D gene: -; V gene: TRBV7-9; CDR3 protein: CASSLDSSGANVLTF; CDR3 DNA: TGTGCCAGCAGCTTGGACAGCTCTGGGGCCAACGTCCTGACTTTC
J gene: TRBJ1-2; clone size: -; D gene: -; V gene: TRBV27; CDR3 protein: CASSLRQGGGYTF; CDR3 DNA: TGTGCCAGCAGTTTACGGCAGGGAGGCGGCTACACCTTC
J gene: TRBJ2-7; clone size: -; D gene: -; V gene: TRBV5-1; CDR3 protein: CASSWGHQYEQYF; CDR3 DNA: TGCGCCAGCAGTTGGGGACATCAGTACGAGCAGTACTTC
J gene: TRBJ1-6; clone size: -; D gene: -; V gene: TRBV21-1; CDR3 protein: CASSKGYSRGGPHYNSPLHF; CDR3 DNA: TGTGCCAGCAGCAAAGGGTACTCAAGGGGTGGGCCGCACTATAATTCACCCCTCCACTTT